This T cell receptor (beta chain) is from a study of blood T cell repertoires in COVID-19. Clones were sequenced by immunoSEQ multiplex PCR, and TCRdb holds only the in-frame ones, with some missing. The sample carries just over 300,000 clones, just over 85% recorded once. This CDR3 comprises 16 residues. CDR1 and CDR2 (germline): SGDLS, YYNGEE. The junction had 6 bases not matched to a gene; V was cut back by 4 bases and J by 1 base. The TCR comes from a man aged 25-40 years who had recovered from COVID-19. What was sequenced was PBMCs or T cells enriched from blood (not recorded which). The chain joins TRBV9 to TRBJ2-4; 9 bases map to TRBD2. The CDR3 protein is CASSRAGGEAKNIQYF. DNA of the CDR3: TGTGCCAGCAGCCGAGCGGGGGGCGAGGCCAAAAACATTCAGTACTTC. The variable domain in full, completed from reference TRBV9 and TRBJ2-4, reads DSGVTQTPKHLITATGQRVTLRCSPRSGDLSVYWYQQSLDQGLQFLIQYYNGEERAKGNILERFSAQQFPDLHSELNLSSLELGDSALYFCASSRAGGEAKNIQYFGAGTRLSVL.